Below, 24 T cell receptor beta chains from the same sample are listed, as sequenced in a study of read filtering for tumor transcriptome and immune sequencing. This library used 300 to 450 ng RNA and molecular barcoded adaptors spanning alpha/delta and beta/gamma chains. TCRdb called the reads again in MiXCR, with one record for every CDR3 protein. The sample lists some 130,000 distinct CDR3 sequences; roughly 13% were seen once. The sequencing input was a population of CD138-negative cells sorted from bone marrow. Receptors originate from a donor aged 40 or over with multiple myeloma.

At least ten counts were recorded for this clonotype. The chain uses TRBV5-4 and TRBJ2-1; maybe TRBD2 (6 bases). The CDR3 is 15 residues long. The V end lost 0 bases, the J end lost 1 base, and 8 bases lay between the germline ends. Germline lookup yields CDR1 SGHNT and CDR2 YYREEE (reference sequence). CDR3 DNA: TGTGCCAGCAGCTTGGGACTAGGATCCTACAATGAGCAGTTCTTC. It encodes CASSLGLGSYNEQFF.

In its sample, this clonotype was seen many times. The V call is TRBV7-9, the J call TRBJ2-1; no reliable D call. Deletions cut 4 bases from V and 7 bases from J, with 14 bases between. The CDR3 contains 14 residues. In germline, CDR1 is SEHNR, CDR2 FQNEAQ (reference sequence). CDR3 protein: CASSSPGPWNEQFF. CDR3 nucleotides: TGTGCCAGCAGCTCCCCGGGCCCATGGAATGAGCAGTTCTTC.

Details on this clonotype: A far larger clone is one nucleotide away, so this likely arose from a read error. This rearrangement joins TRBV7-6 to TRBJ2-1; 10 bases fit TRBD2. Trimming removed 5 bases from V and 8 bases from J; junction bases left unmatched: 9. Germline lookup yields CDR1 SGHVS and CDR2 FNYEAQ. The CDR3 sequence is 15 residues long. The CDR3 DNA follows: TGTGCCAGCAGCCCTGGGACTAGCGTTTGGCATGAGCAGTTCTTC. Translated: CASSPGTSVWHEQFF.

This clonotype came up a few times. This sequence may be a read error, since a much larger clone differs from it by one base. J is TRBJ1-6 and V is TRBV6-5; D possibly corresponds to TRBD1 (5 bases). The germline gives CDR1 MNHEY, CDR2 SVGAGI. This CDR3 contains 15 residues. The CDR3 here is CASSYRQGRNSPRHF. CDR3 bases: TGTGCCAGCAGTTATAGGCAGGGACGGAATTCACCCCGCCACTTT.

This clonotype was recorded a few times. This may come from a read error, since a much larger clone is one base off. The chain joins TRBV6-6 to TRBJ2-2; tentatively, D is TRBD1 or TRBD2 (5 bases each). Germline values: CDR1 MNHNY, CDR2 SVGAGI (reference sequence). The CDR3 sequence is 14 residues long. V lost 4 bases, J lost 5 bases, and 11 bases lay in between. CDR3 DNA sequence: TGTGCCAGCAGTTTGGGACGGGAAACCGGGGAGCTGTTTTTT. Its translation: CASSLGRETGELFF.

This clonotype was recorded many times. The gene calls are TRBV19 and TRBJ2-7; 9 positions match TRBD2. The germline V gene has CDR1 LNHDA and CDR2 SQIVND (reference sequence). Losses at the gene ends were 3 bases for V and 5 bases for J; bases not matched to a gene: 11. The CDR3 sequence is 16 residues long. CDR3 amino acids: CASSISGGRAVDEQYF. In DNA, the CDR3 is TGTGCCAGTAGTATTAGTGGCGGGAGGGCCGTCGACGAGCAGTACTTC.

At least ten counts were recorded for this clonotype. This sequence joins TRBV25-1 and TRBJ2-3, with 7 nucleotides matching TRBD2. CDR3 length equals 14 residues. Germline CDR1 is MGHDK and CDR2 is SYGVNS. Trimming at V came to 5 bases and at J to 0 bases, leaving 2 bases not matched to a gene. The CDR3 DNA follows: TGTGCCAGCAGTCGGGGGGAAAGCACAGATACGCAGTATTTT. As protein: CASSRGESTDTQYF.

The table lists this clonotype with a few counts. The V and J genes are TRBV20-1 and TRBJ1-6; TRBD1 aligns across 11 bases. CDR1 is DFQATT and CDR2 is SNEGSKA in the germline V gene (reference sequence). With V trimmed by 2 bases and J by 7 bases, 7 bases remained unmatched. The CDR3 runs 16 residues. The CDR3 DNA is TGCAGTGCTAGAACGGGACAGGGGGTAGCAAATTCACCCCTCCACTTT. This encodes CSARTGQGVANSPLHF.

The chain recombines TRBV19 with TRBJ1-5; no reliable D call. Trimming removed 3 bases from V and 3 bases from J, with 9 bases in between. This CDR3 comprises 14 residues. Germline lookup yields CDR1 LNHDA and CDR2 SQIVND (reference sequence). In nucleotides, the CDR3 is TGTGCCAGTAGTATCATCAGACACAATCAGCCCCAGCATTTT. Protein: CASSIIRHNQPQHF.

At least ten counts were recorded for this clonotype. The J gene is TRBJ2-5, the V gene TRBV29-1, with D possibly matching TRBD2 (6 bases). The germline gives CDR1 SQVTM, CDR2 ANQGSEA. The CDR3 spans 16 residues. The V gene lost 0 bases and the J gene lost 0 bases, with 14 bases spanning the gap. The CDR3 protein is CSVEDPSGPYQETQYF. CDR3 in DNA: TGCAGCGTTGAAGATCCGAGCGGGCCGTACCAAGAGACCCAGTACTTC.

The chain has TRBV9 and TRBJ2-1; D may correspond to TRBD1 or TRBD2 (5 bases each). Trimming shortened V by 3 bases and J by 8 bases, and 30 bases separated the two germline ends. The length of the CDR3 is 19 residues. Per the germline V gene, CDR1 is SGDLS and CDR2 is YYNGEE. In DNA, the CDR3 is TGTGCCAGCAGCGAGAAGGGGCCGGCTAGCACCTTATACAGCGATGAGCAGTTCTTC. This sequence encodes CASSEKGPASTLYSDEQFF.

This clonotype was recorded many times. The genes are TRBV30 and TRBJ2-3; D not resolved. The ends were cut back, 0 bases at V and 6 bases at J, with 16 bases in the middle. The CDR3 is 15 residues long. Germline V gene data show CDR1 as GTSNPN and CDR2 as SVGIG (reference sequence). CDR3 sequence (DNA): TGTGCCTGGAGTGTACTCGGCAGGCCAGGTGATACGCAGTATTTT. This sequence encodes CAWSVLGRPGDTQYF.

This clonotype was recorded a few times. A much larger clone lies one base from this, so it may be a read error. This sequence joins TRBV5-1 and TRBJ2-1, with D possibly matching TRBD1 (5 bases). Per germline, CDR1 SGHRS and CDR2 YFSETQ. The CDR3 is made up of 16 amino acids. The CDR3 protein is CASSLDRIGSYNKQFF. CDR3 nucleotides: TGCGCCAGCAGCTTGGACAGGATAGGGTCCTACAATAAGCAGTTCTTC.

This clonotype was seen many times. This chain uses TRBV5-8 with TRBJ2-7; TRBD1 agrees at 8 bases. The V and J ends lost 4 bases and 0 bases, in that order; junction bases with no gene match: 6. The CDR3 covers 15 residues. Germline V gene lookup returns CDR1 SGHTS and CDR2 YDEGEE. The CDR3 DNA sequence: TGTGCCAGCAGCACCGGGACAGGCACCTCCTACGAGCAGTACTTC. This codes for CASSTGTGTSYEQYF. The complete variable domain, with remaining parts taken from reference TRBV5-8 and TRBJ2-7, reads EAGVTQSPTHLIKTRGQQATLRCSPISGHTSVYWYQQALGLGLQFLLWYDEGEERNRGNFPPRFSGRQFPNYSSELNVNALELEDSALYLCASSTGTGTSYEQYFGPGTRLTVT.

This clonotype appeared many times. The gene calls are TRBV27 and TRBJ1-5; D possibly corresponds to TRBD1 (6 bases). Germline CDR1 reads MNHEY; CDR2 reads SMNVEV (reference sequence). The CDR3 is made up of 15 amino acids. With 3 bases removed from V and 2 bases from J, the gap between germline ends came to 11 bases. CDR3 bases: TGTGCCAGCAGTTTCAGGGGAGGTGGCAATCAGCCCCAGCATTTT. Protein sequence: CASSFRGGGNQPQHF.

There are a few counts of this clonotype. CDR3 in DNA: TGCAGCGTTGCAACAGCTTCCTCCTACGAGCAGTACTTC. It specifies CSVATASSYEQYF. The rearrangement links TRBV29-1 to TRBJ2-7; no clear D. The CDR3 has 13 amino acids. Trimming stripped 4 bases from V and 0 bases from J, with 10 bases between. Per the germline V gene, CDR1 is SQVTM and CDR2 is ANQGSEA.

The rearrangement uses TRBV4-1 and TRBJ1-3; no clear D gene. V was shortened by 1 base and J by 8 bases, with 15 bases between the two germline ends. CDR1 and CDR2 from the germline V gene are MGHRA and YSYEKL. This CDR3 spans 15 amino acids. The CDR3 loop reads CASSQGEGRSDTIYF. The CDR3 DNA is TGCGCCAGCAGCCAAGGGGAGGGCAGGTCGGACACCATATATTTT.

This clonotype was seen at least ten times. The chain links TRBV20-1 to TRBJ2-7; no clear D gene. The germline gives CDR1 DFQATT, CDR2 SNEGSKA (reference sequence). CDR3 size: 16 residues. V shed 1 base and J shed 0 bases, with 16 bases lying between them. CDR3 coding DNA: TGCAGTGCTAGAGTGAATGGCCGCCTATTCTCCTACGAGCAGTACTTC. Protein product: CSARVNGRLFSYEQYF.

About this clonotype: This may be a read error: a much more frequent sequence differs by one nucleotide. J is TRBJ1-5 and V is TRBV7-8; D uncertain. The CDR3 runs 16 residues. CDR1 and CDR2 (germline): SGHVS, FQNEAQ. CDR3 in amino acids: CASSPDKANSNQSQHF. CDR3 in DNA: TGTGCCAGCAGCCCAGATAAGGCGAATAGCAATCAGTCCCAGCATTTT.

A word on this clonotype: The conserved closing phenylalanine or tryptophan is absent in this CDR3, likely reflecting a read error. The V gene is TRBV2, the J gene TRBJ2-5; D gene ambiguous. The CDR3 has 11 residues. V was shortened by 6 bases and J by 4 bases, with 6 bases between the two germline ends. CDR1 is SNHLY and CDR2 is FYNNEI in the germline V gene. The CDR3 loop reads CASRIGETQYS. The CDR3 DNA sequence: TGTGCCAGCAGGATCGGAGAGACCCAGTACTCC.

This clonotype was counted at least ten times. The rearrangement uses TRBV4-1 and TRBJ2-7, with a tentative D call TRBD1 (6 bases). The CDR3 totals 16 residues. Trimming took 1 base from V and 4 from J, leaving 17 bases between them. CDR1 MGHRA and CDR2 YSYEKL come from the germline V gene. Written as DNA, the CDR3 is TGCGCCAGCAGCCAAGCACCCCAGGGGAGACGATACGAGCAGTACTTC. It encodes CASSQAPQGRRYEQYF.

This clonotype was detected only once. This may come from a read error, since a much larger clone is one base off. The V and J genes are TRBV20-1 and TRBJ2-3; 12 nucleotides agree with TRBD2. Germline CDR1 DFQATT, CDR2 SNEGSKA (reference sequence). After removal of 6 bases from V and 0 bases from J, the junction contained 4 bases not matched to a gene. This CDR3 spans 15 amino acids. This CDR3 reads CSADLAGGSTDTQYF. The CDR3 region has the DNA TGCAGTGCAGACCTAGCGGGAGGGAGCACAGATACGCAGTATTTT.

In its sample, this clonotype was seen many times. V is TRBV7-3 and J is TRBJ2-1; possibly TRBD1 or TRBD2 for D (6 bases each). The germline CDR1 and CDR2 sequences are SGHTA and FQGTGA. CDR3 length equals 15 residues. V lost 5 bases, J lost 2 bases, and 13 bases lay in between. CDR3: CASSPRGEPYNEQFF. The CDR3, as DNA: TGTGCCAGCAGCCCAAGGGGGGAACCCTACAATGAGCAGTTCTTC.

This clonotype was seen many times. V gene TRBV19 combines with J gene TRBJ2-4; 11 bases are a match to TRBD2. This CDR3 comprises 16 residues. The V gene's germline CDR1 is LNHDA and CDR2 SQIVND (reference sequence). The V gene end was trimmed by 5 bases and the J gene end by 3 bases; junction bases not matched to a gene: 6. The CDR3 nucleotides read TGTGCCAGTAGTGTACTAGCGGGAGTGGGCAAAAACATTCAGTACTTC. Its protein product is CASSVLAGVGKNIQYF.